The TCR delta chain under discussion was sequenced for a study of Vδ1+ human thymocytes. This clone was seen more than once but under ten times. As yet, its antigen is unknown. One junction end disagrees with the germline gene, perhaps due to a read error. General study findings and limits: Bulk repertoire data may be misinterpreted because of unexpected Vdelta2 sequences. In the thymus, TRG and TRD repertoires looked highly polyclonal with Gaussian CDR3 lengths. Despite high sort purity, about a fifth of thymic T cell receptor delta sequences were Vdelta2. TRD repertoires were essentially private, unlike widely shared TRG clonotypes.

RNA was extracted from the cells and then reverse transcribed. The CDR3 regions were amplified by multiplex PCR from V-gene primers to a constant-region primer. TCRdb re-processed the multiplex PCR reads using CATT. Among about 54,000 delta-chain clones listed, about 16% were seen once. CDR3 size: 19 residues. Germline V gene sequence: CDR1 TSWWSYY, CDR2 QGS. V usage is TRDV1 and J usage is TRDJ1, with 10 bases lining up with TRDD3. The TCR comes from a boy in the first two years of life who had congenital heart surgery. Material for sequencing was Vdelta1+ gamma-delta thymocytes from the thymus. Subset noted: FACS-sorted CD3+ TCRalphabeta- TCRVdelta1+ TCRVdelta2- thymocytes. The CDR3 bases are TGTGCTCCTGGGGAACTCGTACCCCACTGGGGGATCTACACCGATAAACTCATCTTT. As protein: CAPGELVPHWGIYTDKLIF.